One TCR beta chain is described in this entry. The sample originates from a study of blood T cell repertoires in COVID-19. Study information: T cells, B-cell-depleted T cells, or PBMCs provided the cDNA or gDNA that served as material.

Seattle cases were enrolled at active infection and followed longitudinally. The CDR3 spans 17 residues. Between the trimmed V and J ends, which lost 3 bases and 5 bases, there was a span of 23 bases. From germline, CDR1 is MDHEN and CDR2 SYDVKM. Sequencing was performed with immunoSEQ multiplex PCR; in TCRdb, only in-frame clones are kept and a portion is missing. Of fewer than 60,000 clones in the sample, 80% to 85% were seen once. This chain joins TRBV28 and TRBJ2-7, with D tentatively TRBD1 (5 bases). Source material: peripheral blood. This TCR was recovered from a man aged 25-45 years with COVID-19, enrolled during active disease. The CDR3 DNA follows: TGTGCCAGCAGTTTTCGCAGGGAAGACCCGTATCACGACGAGCAGTACTTC. Translated: CASSFRREDPYHDEQYF.